The 20 T cell receptor beta chains below all came from one sample that was sequenced in a study of siplizumab effects on memory and regulatory T cells. Sequenced by immunoSEQ multiplex PCR; TCRdb stores in-frame clones only, minus some. The top ten hold roughly a quarter of the sample, which has about 26,000 clones, more than 65% seen once. The source material was memory CD4+ T cells sorted from blood. These receptors came from a human donor in good health.

The chain employs TRBV11-3 and TRBJ2-5; TRBD1 or TRBD2 may be the D gene (6 bases each). The germline V gene encodes CDR1 SGHNT and CDR2 YENEEA. The ends were cut back, 5 bases at V and 2 bases at J, with 12 bases in the middle. This CDR3 is built from 14 residues. CDR3 in amino acids: CASSPRRGQETQYF. The CDR3 nucleotides are TGTGCCAGCAGCCCTAGGAGGGGGCAAGAGACCCAGTACTTC.

V is TRBV28 and J is TRBJ1-5; 9 bases map to TRBD1. The V segment lost 5 bases and the J segment 0 bases; nucleotides outside the gene matches: 17. CDR1 is MDHEN and CDR2 is SYDVKM in the germline V gene. The CDR3 has 20 residues. In DNA, the CDR3 is TGTGCCAGCAGTCGAACCGTTACGGACAGGGGATTACATAGCAATCAGCCCCAGCATTTT. Amino acid sequence: CASSRTVTDRGLHSNQPQHF.

The rearrangement uses TRBV4-1 and TRBJ1-4; 10 bases align to TRBD1. Germline CDR1 MGHRA, CDR2 YSYEKL. The CDR3 is 15 residues long. V lost 0 bases to trimming and J lost 7 bases; unmatched junction nucleotides: 2. The CDR3 DNA is TGCGCCAGCAGCCAAGAAGGACAGGGGGGTGAAAAACTGTTTTTT. Translation: CASSQEGQGGEKLFF.

The rearrangement joins TRBV5-1 to TRBJ1-1; no firm D call. Germline CDR1 and CDR2: SGHRS and YFSETQ. Trimming left V 0 bases short and J 8 bases short, with 11 bases between. The CDR3 consists of 13 residues. The CDR3 nucleotides are TGCGCCAGCAGCTTGGCCAACCGCGCGGAAGCTTTCTTT. Amino acids: CASSLANRAEAFF.

The rearrangement links TRBV19 to TRBJ2-1; either TRBD1 or TRBD2 may fit D (7 bases each). Germline values: CDR1 LNHDA, CDR2 SQIVND (reference sequence). Trimming stripped 7 bases from V and 10 bases from J, with 17 bases between. CDR3 length equals 13 residues. The CDR3 loop reads CASTPGGVGEQFF. The CDR3 DNA follows: TGTGCCAGTACCCCAGGGGGGGTGGGAGAGCAGTTCTTC.

V usage is TRBV19 and J usage is TRBJ1-4, with a possible D match to TRBD1 (5 bases). The CDR3 contains 14 residues. Between the trimmed V and J ends, which lost 8 bases and 7 bases, there was a span of 17 bases. CDR1 and CDR2 from the germline V gene are LNHDA and SQIVND (reference sequence). The chain's CDR3 is CASSWGTGGEKLFF. CDR3 in DNA: TGTGCCAGTTCTTGGGGGACTGGCGGTGAAAAACTGTTTTTT.

The chain carries TRBV5-1 and TRBJ2-2; D remains unclear. Germline-derived CDR1 and CDR2 are SGHRS and YFSETQ. The CDR3 extends over 15 amino acids. The V and J ends lost 0 bases and 2 bases respectively, with 8 bases between them. In DNA form, the CDR3 reads TGCGCCAGCAGCTTGGAGCAGAGAAACACCGGGGAGCTGTTTTTT. Amino acids: CASSLEQRNTGELFF.

This chain connects TRBV29-1 to TRBJ2-3; D could derive from TRBD1 or TRBD2 (5 bases each). There are 14 residues in the CDR3. Trimming removed 3 bases from V and 1 base from J, with 11 bases in between. Germline V CDR1 and CDR2: SQVTM, ANQGSEA. CDR3 sequence (DNA): TGCAGCGTTGACCCTAGGGGAGGCACAGATACGCAGTATTTT. As protein: CSVDPRGGTDTQYF.

This clone was observed once. The chain is built from TRBV6-1 and TRBJ2-2; D may be TRBD2 (5 bases). Germline V CDR1 and CDR2: MNHNS, SASEGT. The CDR3 runs to 14 residues. The germline V and J ends were trimmed by 3 bases and 6 bases, with 11 bases remaining between them. In nucleotides, the CDR3 is TGTGCCAGCAGTGAGACCGGGGTACCCGGGGAGCTGTTTTTT. This codes for CASSETGVPGELFF.

The gene calls are TRBV4-3 and TRBJ1-2; D is perhaps TRBD1 (5 bases). The V and J ends lost 0 bases and 7 bases respectively, with 15 bases between them. CDR1 LGHNA and CDR2 YSLEER come from the germline V gene. The CDR3 extends over 15 amino acids. For the CDR3, the DNA is TGCGCCAGCAGCCAAGATCTTGGCAGGGCGTCTGGCTACACCTTC. Translating it yields CASSQDLGRASGYTF.

J is TRBJ1-1 and V is TRBV7-2; D is unresolved. Germline values: CDR1 SGHTA, CDR2 FQGNSA. V lost 5 bases and J lost 4, with 17 bases in between. This CDR3 contains 15 residues. The CDR3 sequence is CASSPPPPGGTEAFF. CDR3 bases: TGTGCCAGCAGCCCACCCCCCCCGGGAGGCACTGAAGCTTTCTTT. Full variable domain (missing parts from reference TRBV7-2 and TRBJ1-1): GAGVSQSPSNKVTEKGKDVELRCDPISGHTALYWYRQSLGQGLEFLIYFQGNSAPDKSGLPSDRFSAERTGGSVSTLTIQRTQQEDSAVYLCASSPPPPGGTEAFFGQGTRLTVV.

CDR3 in DNA: TGTGCCAGCAGTCCCCTGCAGGGGGCGAATGAGCAGTTCTTC. Amino acids: CASSPLQGANEQFF. The chain couples TRBV2 to TRBJ2-1; the match to TRBD1 covers 8 bases. Germline assignment: CDR1 SNHLY and CDR2 FYNNEI. The V gene end was trimmed by 5 bases and the J gene end by 7 bases; junction bases not matched to a gene: 7. The CDR3 consists of 14 residues. Full variable domain (missing parts from reference TRBV2 and TRBJ2-1): EPEVTQTPSHQVTQMGQEVILRCVPISNHLYFYWYRQILGQKVEFLVSFYNNEISEKSEIFDDQFSVERPDGSNFTLKIRSTKLEDSAMYFCASSPLQGANEQFFGPGTRLTVL.

CDR3 nucleotides: TGTGCCTGGAGTGGCGCGGGGGGTGAAGCTTTCTTT. It translates to CAWSGAGGEAFF. The V and J genes are TRBV30 and TRBJ1-1, with D possibly TRBD1 on 5 matching bases. V was pared by 1 base and J by 7 bases, with 10 bases between. Germline assignment: CDR1 GTSNPN and CDR2 SVGIG (reference sequence). CDR3 length equals 12 residues.

This chain joins TRBV27 and TRBJ2-7; TRBD1 or TRBD2 may be the D gene (6 bases each). Between the trimmed V and J ends, which lost 6 bases and 0 bases, there was a span of 9 bases. The V gene's germline CDR1 is MNHEY and CDR2 SMNVEV (reference sequence). This CDR3 is 13 amino acids long. The CDR3 DNA sequence: TGTGCCAGCAGGCGGGACACCTCCTACGAGCAGTACTTC. Encoded protein: CASRRDTSYEQYF.

This sequence joins TRBV28 and TRBJ2-5; D uncertain. This CDR3 spans 13 amino acids. Germline CDR1 MDHEN, CDR2 SYDVKM. V was trimmed by 4 bases and J by 3 bases, leaving 9 bases between them. The CDR3 sequence is CASSYNGEETQYF. The CDR3 nucleotides read TGTGCCAGCAGTTATAATGGAGAAGAGACCCAGTACTTC. Full variable domain (missing parts from reference TRBV28 and TRBJ2-5): DVKVTQSSRYLVKRTGEKVFLECVQDMDHENMFWYRQDPGLGLRLIYFSYDVKMKEKGDIPEGYSVSREKKERFSLILESASTNQTSMYLCASSYNGEETQYFGPGTRLLVL.

This sequence joins TRBV5-4 and TRBJ2-7, with D maybe TRBD2 (5 bases). Germline CDR1 and CDR2: SGHNT and YYREEE (reference sequence). The CDR3 runs to 13 residues. V gave up 4 bases and J gave up 4 bases, with 12 bases separating them. In DNA, the CDR3 is TGTGCCAGCAGCGTGAGTGGGAGATACGAGCAGTACTTC. This gives the protein CASSVSGRYEQYF.

The chain combines TRBV7-8 with TRBJ2-5, with 13 bases matching TRBD2. Germline lookup yields CDR1 SGHVS and CDR2 FQNEAQ. With 1 base clipped from V and 8 bases from J, the junction kept 10 bases outside the gene matches. The CDR3 covers 17 residues. DNA for the CDR3: TGTGCCAGCAGCTTAGGGACTAGCGGGAGCCCCCAGAGAACCCAGTACTTC. It specifies CASSLGTSGSPQRTQYF.

The chain is built from TRBV5-5 and TRBJ2-6; D is possibly TRBD2 (5 bases). The CDR3 contains 17 residues. From germline, CDR1 is SGHKS and CDR2 YYEKEE (reference sequence). Trimming removed 3 bases from V and 0 bases from J, with 13 bases in between. CDR3: CASSYMIAGSGANVLTF. The CDR3, as DNA: TGTGCCAGCAGCTATATGATCGCGGGCTCTGGGGCCAACGTCCTGACTTTC.

The rearrangement uses TRBV10-3 and TRBJ1-2; 8 nucleotides agree with TRBD1. With 6 bases clipped from V and 8 bases from J, the junction kept 8 bases outside the gene matches. The V gene's germline CDR1 is ENHRY and CDR2 SYGVKD. CDR3 length: 13 amino acids. The CDR3 nucleotides are TGTGCCATCAGGGCAGGGGGCGGCGGAGGCTACACCTTC. It codes for CAIRAGGGGGYTF.

V and J are TRBV7-9 and TRBJ2-7; a possible D gene is TRBD2 (5 bases). Germline values: CDR1 SEHNR, CDR2 FQNEAQ (reference sequence). The CDR3 has 12 residues. Trimming removed 5 bases from V and 4 bases from J, with 9 bases in between. In DNA form, the CDR3 reads TGTGCCAGCAGCCCCCAGCGGTACGAGCAGTACTTC. This translates into CASSPQRYEQYF.